This T cell receptor beta chain emerged from a study of T-cell reconstitution after alpha-beta-depleted transplantation in children. This clonotype appeared a single time. Its antigen is still unknown. TCRbeta library preparation incorporated unique molecular identifiers. TCRdb called the PCR reads again in MiXCR, with one record for every CDR3 protein. The sample carries about 340,000 distinct CDR3 sequences, 15% to 20% recorded once. General study findings and limits: Two months or so post-transplant, alpha-beta T cells reportedly derived from several hundred expanded graft clones.

Trimming took 0 bases from V and 4 from J; bases not matched to a gene: 4. Germline CDR1 and CDR2: LGHNA and YSLEER. The CDR3 sequence is 15 residues long. This sequence joins TRBV4-3 and TRBJ2-7; TRBD2 matches at 9 bases. The clonotype was recovered from a male patient between 2 and 15 years old who had a stem cell transplant for acute lymphoblastic leukemia, so the T cells may come from the graft donor. The source material was PBMCs, mostly from graft donor cells, sampled 360 days after TCRalphabeta/CD19-depleted stem cell transplant. Here the CDR3 DNA reads TGCGCCAGCAGCCAAGATTCACTAGCGGGTTACGAGCAGTACTTC. This codes for CASSQDSLAGYEQYF.